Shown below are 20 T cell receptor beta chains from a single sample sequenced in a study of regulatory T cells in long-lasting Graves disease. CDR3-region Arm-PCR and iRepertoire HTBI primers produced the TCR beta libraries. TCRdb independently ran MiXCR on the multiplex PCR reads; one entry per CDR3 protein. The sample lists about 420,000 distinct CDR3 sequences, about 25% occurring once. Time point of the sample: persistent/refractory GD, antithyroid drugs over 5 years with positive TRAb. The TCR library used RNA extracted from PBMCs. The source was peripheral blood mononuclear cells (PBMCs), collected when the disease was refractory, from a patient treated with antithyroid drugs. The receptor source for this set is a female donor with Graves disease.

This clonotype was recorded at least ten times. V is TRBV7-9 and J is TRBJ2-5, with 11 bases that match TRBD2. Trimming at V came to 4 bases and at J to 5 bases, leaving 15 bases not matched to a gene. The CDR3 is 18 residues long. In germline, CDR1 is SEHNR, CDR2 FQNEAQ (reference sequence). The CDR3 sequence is CASSSPDRTSSGRETQYF. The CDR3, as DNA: TGTGCCAGCAGCTCCCCCGACAGAACCTCTAGCGGGAGGGAGACCCAGTACTTC.

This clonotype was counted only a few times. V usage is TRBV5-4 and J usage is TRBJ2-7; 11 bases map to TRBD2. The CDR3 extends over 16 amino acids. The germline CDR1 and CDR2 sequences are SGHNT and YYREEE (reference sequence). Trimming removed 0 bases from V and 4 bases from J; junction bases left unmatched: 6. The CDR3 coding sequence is TGTGCCAGCAGCTTGGGTCTAGCGGGAGGTCGGTACGAGCAGTACTTC. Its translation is CASSLGLAGGRYEQYF. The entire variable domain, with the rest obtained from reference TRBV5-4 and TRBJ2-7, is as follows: ETGVTQSPTHLIKTRGQQVTLRCSSQSGHNTVSWYQQALGQGPQFIFQYYREEENGRGNFPPRFSGLQFPNYSSELNVNALELDDSALYLCASSLGLAGGRYEQYFGPGTRLTVT.

The CDR3 sequence is CSVASHVSLGYTF. The CDR3 nucleotides read TGCAGCGTTGCTTCCCATGTCAGTCTTGGCTACACCTTC. The chain employs TRBV29-1 and TRBJ1-2; no clear D. Germline lookup yields CDR1 SQVTM and CDR2 ANQGSEA. The CDR3 extends over 13 amino acids. Trimming cost V 4 bases and J 7 bases, with 16 bases left between them. Based on the CDR3 plus reference TRBV29-1 and TRBJ1-2, the full variable domain is SAVISQKPSRDICQRGTSLTIQCQVDSQVTMMFWYRQQPGQSLTLIATANQGSEATYESGFVIDKFPISRPNLTFSTLTVSNMSPEDSSIYLCSVASHVSLGYTFGSGTRLTVV.

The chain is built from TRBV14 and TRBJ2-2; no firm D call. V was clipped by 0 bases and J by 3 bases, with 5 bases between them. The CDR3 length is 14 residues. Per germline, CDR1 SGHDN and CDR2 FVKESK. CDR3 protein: CASSQEDYTGELFF. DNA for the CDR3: TGTGCCAGCAGCCAAGAAGATTACACCGGGGAGCTGTTTTTT.

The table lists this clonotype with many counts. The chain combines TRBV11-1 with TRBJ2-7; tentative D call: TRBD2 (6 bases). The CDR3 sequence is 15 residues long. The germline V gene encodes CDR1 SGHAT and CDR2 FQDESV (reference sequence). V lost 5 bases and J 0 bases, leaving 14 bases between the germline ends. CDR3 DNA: TGTGCCAGCAGCCCTAGTCGGGAGAACTCCTACGAGCAGTACTTC. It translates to CASSPSRENSYEQYF.

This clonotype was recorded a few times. The CDR3 sequence: CSSRTGTGTETQYF. Here the CDR3 DNA reads TGCAGCTCACGCACCGGGACAGGGACGGAGACCCAGTACTTC. J is TRBJ2-5 and V is TRBV29-1, with 9 bases aligning to TRBD1. Unmatched junction bases numbered 12, after V lost 8 bases and J lost 5 bases. CDR1 is SQVTM, CDR2 ANQGSEA, per germline. The CDR3 covers 14 residues.

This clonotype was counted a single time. For the CDR3, the DNA is TGTGCCAGCAGCGACCCCGGAGGCCCGAGGAATGAGCAGTTCTTC. Its translation: CASSDPGGPRNEQFF. This chain links TRBV9 with TRBJ2-1; maybe TRBD2 (5 bases). This CDR3 spans 15 amino acids. CDR1 SGDLS and CDR2 YYNGEE come from the germline V gene. Trimming took 3 bases from V and 7 from J, leaving 17 bases between them.

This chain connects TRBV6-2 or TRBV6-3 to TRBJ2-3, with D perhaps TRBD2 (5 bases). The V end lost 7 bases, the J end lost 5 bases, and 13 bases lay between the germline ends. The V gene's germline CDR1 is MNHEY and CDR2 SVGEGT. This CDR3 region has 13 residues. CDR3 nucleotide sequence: TGTGCCAGCACGATTGCGGGCCGAGATACGCAGTATTTT. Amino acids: CASTIAGRDTQYF.

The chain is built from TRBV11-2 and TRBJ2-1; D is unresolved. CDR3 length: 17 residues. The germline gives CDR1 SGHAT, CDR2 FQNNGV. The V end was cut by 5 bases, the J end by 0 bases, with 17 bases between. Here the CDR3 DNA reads TGTGCCAGCAGCCATGACCGCGTTGGATCCTCCTACAATGAGCAGTTCTTC. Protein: CASSHDRVGSSYNEQFF. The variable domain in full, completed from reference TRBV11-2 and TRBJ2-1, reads EAGVAQSPRYKIIEKRQSVAFWCNPISGHATLYWYQQILGQGPKLLIQFQNNGVVDDSQLPKDRFSAERLKGVDSTLKIQPAKLEDSAVYLCASSHDRVGSSYNEQFFGPGTRLTVL.

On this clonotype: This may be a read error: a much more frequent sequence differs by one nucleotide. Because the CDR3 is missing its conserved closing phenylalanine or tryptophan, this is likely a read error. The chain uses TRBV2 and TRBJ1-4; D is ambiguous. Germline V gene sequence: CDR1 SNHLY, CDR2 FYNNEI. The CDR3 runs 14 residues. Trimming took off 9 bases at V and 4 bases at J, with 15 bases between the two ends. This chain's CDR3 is CASRWQFRNEKLFS. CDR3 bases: TGTGCCAGTCGGTGGCAGTTTCGTAATGAAAAACTGTTTTCT.

The CDR3, as DNA: TGTGCCAGCAGCCCCGACCGGGTTAAACTGTTTTTT. Translating gives CASSPDRVKLFF. J is TRBJ1-4 and V is TRBV7-6, with D unresolved. The CDR3 consists of 12 residues. Germline V lookup: CDR1 SGHVS, CDR2 FNYEAQ. Trimming left V 5 bases short and J 11 bases short, with 12 bases between.

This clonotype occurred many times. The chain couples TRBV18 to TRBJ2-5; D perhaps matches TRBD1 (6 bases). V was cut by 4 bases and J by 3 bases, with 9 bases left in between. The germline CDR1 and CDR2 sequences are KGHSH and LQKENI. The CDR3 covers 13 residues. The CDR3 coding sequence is TGTGCCAGCTCACTGCCAGGGGAAGAGACCCAGTACTTC. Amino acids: CASSLPGEETQYF. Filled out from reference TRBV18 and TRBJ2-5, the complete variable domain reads NAGVMQNPRHLVRRRGQEARLRCSPMKGHSHVYWYRQLPEEGLKFMVYLQKENIIDESGMPKERFSAEFPKEGPSILRIQQVVRGDSAAYFCASSLPGEETQYFGPGTRLLVL.

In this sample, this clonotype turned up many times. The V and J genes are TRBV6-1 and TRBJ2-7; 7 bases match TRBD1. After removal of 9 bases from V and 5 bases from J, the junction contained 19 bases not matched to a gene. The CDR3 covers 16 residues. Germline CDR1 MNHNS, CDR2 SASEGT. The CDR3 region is CARGSMVKGAPHEQYF. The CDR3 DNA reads TGTGCCAGAGGTTCGATGGTGAAGGGGGCCCCCCACGAGCAGTACTTC.

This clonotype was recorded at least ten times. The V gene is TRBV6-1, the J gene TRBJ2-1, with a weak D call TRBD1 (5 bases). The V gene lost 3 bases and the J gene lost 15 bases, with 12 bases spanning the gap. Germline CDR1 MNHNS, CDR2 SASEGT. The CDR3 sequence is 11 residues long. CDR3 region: CASSDTQGMFF. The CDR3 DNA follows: TGTGCCAGCAGTGATACGCAGGGCATGTTCTTC.

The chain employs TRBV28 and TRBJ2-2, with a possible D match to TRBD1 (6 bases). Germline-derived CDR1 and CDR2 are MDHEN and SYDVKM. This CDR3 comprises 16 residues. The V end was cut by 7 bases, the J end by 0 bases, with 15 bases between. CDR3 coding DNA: TGTGCCAGCACAAAACAGGGCACTACGAACACCGGGGAGCTGTTTTTT. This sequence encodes CASTKQGTTNTGELFF.

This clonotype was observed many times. The CDR3 sequence is CASSLLGRQETQYF. Here the CDR3 DNA reads TGTGCCAGCAGTTTATTGGGGCGTCAAGAGACCCAGTACTTC. This chain joins TRBV28 and TRBJ2-5; a weak D match, TRBD1 (5 bases). Germline V gene sequence: CDR1 MDHEN, CDR2 SYDVKM. CDR3 length: 14 amino acids. Trimming cost V 1 base and J 2 bases, with 8 bases left between them.

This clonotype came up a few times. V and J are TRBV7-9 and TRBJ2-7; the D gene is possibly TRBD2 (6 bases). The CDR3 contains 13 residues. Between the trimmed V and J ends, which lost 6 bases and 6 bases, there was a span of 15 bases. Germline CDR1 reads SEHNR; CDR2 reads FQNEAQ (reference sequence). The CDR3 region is CASSSAGSGEQYF. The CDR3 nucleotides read TGTGCCAGCAGTTCGGCCGGGAGTGGCGAGCAGTACTTC.

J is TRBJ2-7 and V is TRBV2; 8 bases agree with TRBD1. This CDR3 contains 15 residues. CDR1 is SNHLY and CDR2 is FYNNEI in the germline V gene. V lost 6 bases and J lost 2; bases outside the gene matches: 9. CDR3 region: CASREQGDVAYEQYF. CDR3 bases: TGTGCCAGCAGAGAACAGGGGGATGTCGCCTACGAGCAGTACTTC.

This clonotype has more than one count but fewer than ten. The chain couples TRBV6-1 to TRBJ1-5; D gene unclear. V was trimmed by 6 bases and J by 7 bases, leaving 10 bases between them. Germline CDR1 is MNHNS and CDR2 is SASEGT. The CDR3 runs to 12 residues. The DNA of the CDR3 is TGTGCCAGCAGCACCGGCAGCCAGCCCCAGCATTTT. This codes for CASSTGSQPQHF.

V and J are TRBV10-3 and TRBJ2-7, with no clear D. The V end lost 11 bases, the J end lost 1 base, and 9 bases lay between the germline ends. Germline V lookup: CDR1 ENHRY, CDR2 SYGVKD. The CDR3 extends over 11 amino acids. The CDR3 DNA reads TGTGCCGTATCGGCGTCCTACGAGCAGTACTTC. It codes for CAVSASYEQYF.